Each of the 20 T cell receptor beta chains below was sequenced from the same sample in a study of Ad26.COV2.S vaccination and SARS-CoV-2 variants. Treatment of the sample: roughly 19 received Ad26.COV2.S at low or high dose, single or two shots; several received placebo; per-sample allocation not given. The study sampled participants on day 63 after the first vaccine or placebo injection. Some clones are missing from TCRdb's copy, which holds only in-frame ones; the method was immunoSEQ multiplex PCR. There are around 300,000 clones in the sample; 85% to 90% occur only once, and 4.5% to 7% lies in the top ten. The sequenced sample was peripheral blood, obtained in a trial of Ad26.COV2.S vaccine versus placebo. The receptors shown here come from a person between 18 and 65 years old who received the Ad26.COV2.S COVID-19 vaccine or a placebo.

V and J are TRBV9 and TRBJ2-2; 9 nucleotides match TRBD2. The CDR3 sequence is 17 residues long. V shed 4 bases, J shed 0 bases, and the junction held 7 bases outside the gene matches. CDR1 is SGDLS and CDR2 is YYNGEE in the germline V gene. Here the CDR3 DNA reads TGTGCCAGCAGCACCCCGCGGGGGGGTCCGAACACCGGGGAGCTGTTTTTT. This sequence encodes CASSTPRGGPNTGELFF.

The V gene is TRBV7-2, the J gene TRBJ1-4, with no clear D. The CDR3 consists of 14 residues. Deletions cut 1 base from V and 10 bases from J, with 13 bases between. Germline assignment: CDR1 SGHTA and CDR2 FQGNSA. The CDR3 loop is CASSLVGMERKLFF. CDR3 in DNA: TGTGCCAGCAGCTTAGTGGGGATGGAGCGAAAACTGTTTTTT.

V gene TRBV19 combines with J gene TRBJ2-5; no firm D call. The V end lost 3 bases, the J end lost 5 bases, and 10 bases lay between the germline ends. This CDR3 spans 13 amino acids. From germline, CDR1 is LNHDA and CDR2 SQIVND (reference sequence). The CDR3 here is CASSMDLHETQYF. The CDR3 DNA is TGTGCCAGTAGTATGGACCTTCACGAGACCCAGTACTTC.

The chain recombines TRBV19 with TRBJ1-1, with a possible D match to TRBD1 (6 bases). From germline, CDR1 is LNHDA and CDR2 SQIVND (reference sequence). This CDR3 region has 13 residues. V was trimmed by 5 bases and J by 7 bases, leaving 14 bases between them. The CDR3 loop is CASSLSGALEAFF. Written as DNA, the CDR3 is TGTGCCAGTAGTTTATCAGGGGCACTTGAAGCTTTCTTT.

This chain's CDR3 is CASSQRLSNQPQHF. CDR3 coding DNA: TGCGCCAGCAGTCAACGCCTTAGCAATCAGCCCCAGCATTTT. The rearrangement links TRBV4-1 to TRBJ1-5, with unresolved D. The V gene lost 6 bases and the J gene lost 0 bases, with 9 bases spanning the gap. The germline V gene has CDR1 MGHRA and CDR2 YSYEKL. This CDR3 comprises 14 residues.

This chain links TRBV5-6 with TRBJ2-3; TRBD1 aligns across 10 bases. CDR1 is SGHDT, CDR2 YYEEEE, per germline. The CDR3 runs to 13 residues. Trimming at V came to 4 bases and at J to 9 bases, leaving 5 bases not matched to a gene. CDR3 nucleotides: TGTGCCAGCAGCCCAAGACAGGGGGCGACGCAGTATTTT. Protein product: CASSPRQGATQYF.

The rearrangement uses TRBV6-1 and TRBJ2-5, with 11 bases identical to TRBD1. The CDR3 loop spans 15 amino acids. The germline V gene has CDR1 MNHNS and CDR2 SASEGT. V lost 5 bases, J lost 5 bases, and 7 bases stayed unmatched. CDR3 nucleotide sequence: TGTGCCAGCAGTTCCGGACAGGGGGCCTGGGAGACCCAGTACTTC. Its translation: CASSSGQGAWETQYF.

The chain links TRBV7-2 to TRBJ1-1; D unresolved. The V end was cut by 5 bases, the J end by 6 bases, with 13 bases between. The CDR3 contains 13 residues. Germline values: CDR1 SGHTA, CDR2 FQGNSA. The CDR3 nucleotides read TGTGCCAGCAGCCGTGTAGGGTTTTCTGAAGCTTTCTTT. Its translation is CASSRVGFSEAFF.

This clone showed up just a few times. The genes are TRBV12-5 and TRBJ2-2, with 11 bases fitting TRBD1. The CDR3 spans 15 residues. Germline CDR1 reads LGHNT; CDR2 reads FRNRAP. V was pared by 4 bases and J by 4 bases, with 2 bases of the junction left unmatched. CDR3 residues: CASGSGTGGTGELFF. DNA for the CDR3: TGTGCTAGTGGTTCCGGGACAGGGGGCACCGGGGAGCTGTTTTTT.

The chain combines TRBV27 with TRBJ1-2; no reliable D call. This CDR3 comprises 15 residues. Trimming left V 5 bases short and J 6 bases short, with 19 bases between. Germline V CDR1 and CDR2: MNHEY, SMNVEV (reference sequence). The CDR3 here is CASSPSLGSTHGYTF. The CDR3 nucleotides are TGTGCCAGCAGTCCCTCCCTAGGCAGCACCCATGGCTACACCTTC.

The V gene is TRBV5-1, the J gene TRBJ2-5; no definite D call. Germline V gene sequence: CDR1 SGHRS, CDR2 YFSETQ. The V end was cut by 1 base, the J end by 5 bases, with 9 bases between. The CDR3 extends over 13 amino acids. For the CDR3, the DNA is TGCGCCAGCAGCTTGCGGCGAATCGAGACCCAGTACTTC. Its translation is CASSLRRIETQYF.

This chain joins TRBV11-2 and TRBJ1-2; no definite D call. Germline-derived CDR1 and CDR2 are SGHAT and FQNNGV. Trimming removed 0 bases at V and 3 bases at J, with 20 bases between. CDR3 length: 18 amino acids. This CDR3 is CASSLDLGGGRLDYGYTF. CDR3 coding DNA: TGTGCCAGCAGCTTAGATCTTGGAGGTGGAAGGCTCGACTATGGCTACACCTTC.

The chain is built from TRBV5-8 and TRBJ2-5; D ambiguous. The CDR3 runs 16 residues. Germline V gene sequence: CDR1 SGHTS, CDR2 YDEGEE. Trimming took 0 bases from V and 3 from J, leaving 15 bases between them. The CDR3 loop is CASSLGLGTSKETQYF. In DNA, the CDR3 is TGTGCCAGCAGCTTGGGCCTGGGTACCTCCAAAGAGACCCAGTACTTC.

This chain links TRBV5-1 with TRBJ1-2; D call uncertain. V was shortened by 0 bases and J by 6 bases, with 9 bases between the two germline ends. This CDR3 has 13 residues. CDR1 SGHRS and CDR2 YFSETQ come from the germline V gene. The DNA for the CDR3 is TGCGCCAGCAGCTTGGCCGTTTTGGATGGCTACACCTTC. It specifies CASSLAVLDGYTF.

The chain's CDR3 is CASSDTQGGLVAFF. As DNA, the CDR3 is TGTGCCAGCAGTGATACACAGGGGGGCTTGGTCGCTTTCTTT. The V gene is TRBV6-6, the J gene TRBJ1-1, with 8 positions matching TRBD1. Germline-derived CDR1 and CDR2 are MNHNY and SVGAGI (reference sequence). V gave up 5 bases and J gave up 11 bases; unmatched junction bases: 13. This CDR3 contains 14 residues.

The V and J genes are TRBV29-1 and TRBJ2-2; D is uncertain. V dropped 0 bases and J dropped 0 bases, with 2 bases sitting between them. CDR1 is SQVTM, CDR2 ANQGSEA, per germline. CDR3 length: 13 amino acids. DNA of the CDR3: TGCAGCGTTGAAGAGGCGAACACCGGGGAGCTGTTTTTT. It encodes CSVEEANTGELFF.

The chain uses TRBV11-2 and TRBJ1-1, with D hard to call. The germline CDR1 and CDR2 sequences are SGHAT and FQNNGV. Trimming stripped 5 bases from V and 4 bases from J, with 17 bases between. The CDR3 spans 15 residues. This CDR3 reads CASSPGMERVTEAFF. For the CDR3, the DNA is TGTGCCAGCAGCCCAGGTATGGAACGGGTCACTGAAGCTTTCTTT.

This clone appeared a single time. V gene TRBV6-6 combines with J gene TRBJ1-1, with D maybe TRBD1 (6 bases). Germline-derived CDR1 and CDR2 are MNHNY and SVGAGI (reference sequence). The CDR3 extends over 14 amino acids. The ends were cut back, 6 bases at V and 6 bases at J, with 17 bases in the middle. The CDR3 sequence is CASSTSAGEAEAFF. The CDR3 nucleotides read TGTGCCAGCAGCACCTCGGCAGGGGAGGCTGAAGCTTTCTTT.

This clone has just one count. The V and J genes are TRBV19 and TRBJ2-5; possibly TRBD1 for D (5 bases). The CDR3 has 16 amino acids. CDR1 and CDR2 from the germline V gene are LNHDA and SQIVND (reference sequence). Trimming pared 0 bases from V and 5 bases from J, leaving 16 bases between. DNA of the CDR3: TGTGCCAGTAGTATAGATGGGGCTCGCAGATACGAGACCCAGTACTTC. It encodes CASSIDGARRYETQYF.

The genes are TRBV7-2 and TRBJ1-1, with TRBD1 matching 7 bases. V dropped 1 base and J dropped 0; count of bases not matched to a gene: 2. The CDR3 runs 15 residues. Germline assignment: CDR1 SGHTA and CDR2 FQGNSA. The CDR3 sequence is CASSLVQGVNTEAFF. The DNA of the CDR3 is TGTGCCAGCAGCTTAGTTCAGGGGGTGAACACTGAAGCTTTCTTT.